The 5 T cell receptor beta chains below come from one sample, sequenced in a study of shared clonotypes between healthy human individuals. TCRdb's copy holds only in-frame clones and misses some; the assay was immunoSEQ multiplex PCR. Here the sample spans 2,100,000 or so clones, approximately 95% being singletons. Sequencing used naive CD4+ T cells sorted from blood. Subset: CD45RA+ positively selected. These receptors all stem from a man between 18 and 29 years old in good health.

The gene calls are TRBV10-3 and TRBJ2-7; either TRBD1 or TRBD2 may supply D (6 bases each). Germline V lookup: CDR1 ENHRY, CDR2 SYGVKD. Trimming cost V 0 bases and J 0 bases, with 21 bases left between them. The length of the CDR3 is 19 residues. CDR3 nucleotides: TGTGCCATCAGTGAGTCTTCTTTGGTTGGGGGGCTTAGCTCCTACGAGCAGTACTTC. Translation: CAISESSLVGGLSSYEQYF.

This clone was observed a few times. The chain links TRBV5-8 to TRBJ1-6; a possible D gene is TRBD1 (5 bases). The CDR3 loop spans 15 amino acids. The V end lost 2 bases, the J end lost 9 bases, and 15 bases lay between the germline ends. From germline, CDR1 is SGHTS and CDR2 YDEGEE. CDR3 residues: CASSFLFQGVSPLHF. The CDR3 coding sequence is TGTGCCAGCAGCTTCCTGTTCCAGGGCGTTTCACCCCTCCACTTT.

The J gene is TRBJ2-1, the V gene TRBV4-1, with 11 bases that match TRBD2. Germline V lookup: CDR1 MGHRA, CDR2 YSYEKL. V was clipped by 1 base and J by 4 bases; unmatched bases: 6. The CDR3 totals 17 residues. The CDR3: CASSQVPGTSGYNEQFF. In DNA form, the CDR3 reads TGCGCCAGCAGCCAAGTCCCCGGGACTAGCGGATACAATGAGCAGTTCTTC.

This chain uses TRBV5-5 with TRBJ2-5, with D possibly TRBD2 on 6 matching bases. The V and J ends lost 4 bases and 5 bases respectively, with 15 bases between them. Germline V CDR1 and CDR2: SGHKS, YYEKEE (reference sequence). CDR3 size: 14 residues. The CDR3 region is CASSLEEGRETQYF. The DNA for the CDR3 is TGTGCCAGCAGCCTTGAGGAGGGCCGGGAGACCCAGTACTTC.

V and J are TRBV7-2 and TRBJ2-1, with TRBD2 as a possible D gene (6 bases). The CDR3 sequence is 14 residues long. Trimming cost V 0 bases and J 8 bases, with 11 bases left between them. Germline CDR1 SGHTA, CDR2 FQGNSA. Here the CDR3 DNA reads TGTGCCAGCAGCTTAGCGCCGACTAGACATGAGCAGTTCTTC. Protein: CASSLAPTRHEQFF.